This entry concerns a single T cell receptor beta chain. Antigen: not known. 60 Vbeta and 13 Jbeta primers were used in PCR. This table comes from immunoSEQ multiplex PCR, and its TCRdb copy is limited to in-frame clones, with some not included. The table records about 150,000 clones, around three fifths of them present only once. The record originates from a study of cytomegalovirus exposure and HLA in healthy donors. General study findings and limits: A later analysis by the authors found several of the most significant clusters apparently linked to common viral pathogens. Analysis performed later showed TCR beta chains linked to HLA being more clonally expanded than equally common others. Follow-up analysis found HLA locus-dependent TCR association rates, highest for DRB1 and lowest for HLA-C. With later analysis, a missense DCLRE1C variant became linked to TCR beta V- and J-gene trimming.

The CDR3 has 15 residues. The sequence derives from a middle-aged woman in good health and CMV-seronegative. Sequencing was done on a sample of PBMCs. This chain uses TRBV21-1 with TRBJ2-3; TRBD2 reflects the table's D call only, with no check against the DNA. TRBV21-1 is listed as a pseudogene. This CDR3 reads CASSKEEQFPGTQYF. CDR3 DNA sequence: TGTGCCAGCAGCAAAGAGGAGCAGTTCCCTGGTACGCAGTATTTT.